In this sample, the clone carrying this T cell receptor beta chain turned up once. The sample is drawn from a study of blood T cell repertoires in COVID-19. Source study methods: Nucleated cell number was recorded as an estimate derived from reference gene primer amplification. Profiled with immunoSEQ multiplex PCR; TCRdb holds only in-frame clones, not every one. D and trimming come from the DNA, and the V and J calls and clone size come from that table. In the table there are 250,000 or so clones, roughly 82% of which are singletons. V lost 5 bases to trimming and J lost 4 bases; unmatched junction nucleotides: 6. The CDR3 is made up of 14 amino acids. Germline CDR1 is SGHTA and CDR2 is FQGNSA.

The sample consisted of peripheral blood. V and J are TRBV7-2 and TRBJ2-7; 9 positions agree with TRBD1. The sequence was collected from a man older than 75 with acute or convalescent COVID-19. Here the CDR3 reads CASSTDRGRYEQYF. CDR3 coding DNA: TGTGCCAGCAGCACTGACAGGGGGAGATACGAGCAGTACTTC.